This paragraph reports one TCR beta chain. Its antigen is unidentified. V lost 6 bases and J lost 6, with 7 bases in between. Germline CDR1 and CDR2: MNHEY and SVGEGT. The CDR3 is 11 amino acids. Sequenced by immunoSEQ multiplex PCR; TCRdb stores in-frame clones only, minus some. The sample carries roughly 140,000 clones, 75% to 90% recorded once. The sample comes from a study of T cell responses to AZD1222 COVID-19 vaccine. Study-wide points: The study found Spike-specific TCR breadth and depth rose after two AZD1222 doses. The study found vaccine-associated CD4 TCRs spanning spike, dominant at 160-218 and 743-854.

The receptor comes from an adult who received the AZD1222 COVID-19 vaccine. The V gene is TRBV6-2 or TRBV6-3, the J gene TRBJ2-3; unclear D gene. The input for sequencing was peripheral blood, taken 28 days after the second AZD1222 dose. Here the CDR3 reads CASSQLDTQYF. The CDR3 coding sequence is TGTGCCAGCAGCCAGTTGGATACGCAGTATTTT.